What follows describes a single TCR beta chain. This sample is part of a study of blood T cell repertoires in COVID-19. The CDR3 length is 15 residues. Germline assignment: CDR1 GTSNPN and CDR2 SVGIG (reference sequence). The junction had 7 bases not matched to a gene; V was cut back by 0 bases and J by 4 bases. Data came from immunoSEQ multiplex PCR; TCRdb stores just in-frame clones and leaves some out. The sample includes around 260,000 clones, around 80% of them seen just once. Specimen: peripheral blood. The V and J genes are TRBV30 and TRBJ1-1; 8 bases are shared with TRBD1. This sequence originates from a man aged 55 to 69 with acute or convalescent COVID-19. Here the CDR3 reads CAWSVGQGAVTEAFF. The CDR3 nucleotides are TGTGCCTGGAGTGTGGGGCAGGGGGCGGTCACTGAAGCTTTCTTT.